Listed here is a single T cell receptor beta chain. The data are from a study of blood T cell repertoires in COVID-19. About the study: Sites across the United States, Italy and Spain contributed samples from acute and convalescent COVID-19. T cells, B-cell-depleted T cells, or PBMCs supplied cDNA or gDNA.

Original analysis: Using reference gene primer amplification, nucleated cell counts were estimated. The method was immunoSEQ multiplex PCR; TCRdb's version includes in-frame clones alone and lacks a portion of them. D and trimming were read from the DNA, whereas the V and J calls and clone size are those reported in that table. The table records about 190,000 clones, over 75% of them present only once. Trimming pared 3 bases from V and 0 bases from J, leaving 5 bases between. CDR3 size: 13 residues. CDR1 and CDR2 from the germline V gene are SGHTA and FQGTGA. The chain uses TRBV7-3 and TRBJ1-1, with D hard to call. The sample comprised peripheral blood. The sequence derives from a woman aged 40 to 50 who had recovered from COVID-19. The CDR3 spells CASSFSVNTEAFF. The CDR3 DNA sequence: TGTGCCAGCAGCTTTTCGGTGAACACTGAAGCTTTCTTT.